This entry describes one T cell receptor (beta chain). The CDR3 sequence is 24 residues long. The trim removed 8 bases at V and 6 bases at J, leaving 31 bases unmatched. Germline CDR1 SNHLY, CDR2 FYNNEI. Amplified TCR beta CDR3 regions came from RNA transcripts. The TCR CDR3 first-round RT-PCR relied on the HTBI primer set. TCRdb analysed the multiplex PCR reads with MiXCR anew, one entry per CDR3 protein. The sample includes under 800,000 distinct CDR3 sequences, about 14% of them seen just once. These data belong to a study of T cells in Graves' hyperthyroidism and ophthalmopathy. Graves' hyperthyroidism is called stable when ophthalmopathy does not progress within 18 months. The diagnostic basis comprised clinical symptoms, serum thyroxine and TRAb, thyroid ultrasound and orbital computed tomography.

The sequencing input was blood. The clonotype comes from a woman younger than 30 with Graves' hyperthyroidism. The J gene is TRBJ2-1, the V gene TRBV2, with TRBD2 matching 16 bases. In DNA form, the CDR3 reads TGTGCCAGCGGAATTGACCGGGACAGCTTTTTTAAACCCGGGACTAGCGGGAGGGCCAATGAGCAGTTCTTC. It translates to CASGIDRDSFFKPGTSGRANEQFF.